The 16 T cell receptor beta chains given below trace back to one sample, sequenced in a study of T cell responses to AZD1222 COVID-19 vaccine. TCRdb's copy holds only in-frame clones and misses some; the assay was immunoSEQ multiplex PCR. The table records 100,000 to 150,000 clones, about 92% of them present only once. Here the sequenced sample was peripheral blood, taken on day 0 of AZD1222 vaccination. The receptor source for this set is an adult in good health.

The chain links TRBV3-1 (or the pseudogene TRBV3-2) to TRBJ2-7, with D unresolved. Per the germline V gene, CDR1 is LGHDT and CDR2 is YNNKEL (reference sequence). V was pared by 3 bases and J by 3 bases, with 9 bases between. The CDR3 length is 13 residues. DNA of the CDR3: TGTGCCAGCAGCCAGTTTCCCGGCTACGAGCAGTACTTC. This translates into CASSQFPGYEQYF.

CDR3 region: CASSLSKGSYSSYEQYF. CDR3 bases: TGTGCCAGCAGCTTGAGTAAAGGGTCCTACTCCTCCTACGAGCAGTACTTC. The chain has TRBV5-5 and TRBJ2-7; no clear D. V gave up 1 base and J gave up 0 bases, with 17 bases separating them. The CDR3 has 17 residues. Germline CDR1 reads SGHKS; CDR2 reads YYEKEE (reference sequence).

The chain uses TRBV29-1 and TRBJ2-7, with 7 bases identical to TRBD1. The length of the CDR3 is 13 residues. The trim removed 4 bases at V and 7 bases at J, leaving 10 bases unmatched. Germline CDR1 is SQVTM and CDR2 is ANQGSEA. In nucleotides, the CDR3 is TGCAGCGTTGGGTACAGGGGAAGGGGAGAGCAGTACTTC. Encoded protein: CSVGYRGRGEQYF.

The V call is TRBV9, the J call TRBJ2-1, with 11 bases identical to TRBD2. CDR3 length: 15 residues. From germline, CDR1 is SGDLS and CDR2 YYNGEE. With 3 bases clipped from V and 2 bases from J, the junction kept 1 base outside the gene matches. CDR3 bases: TGTGCCAGCAGCGAGACTAGCGGGACCTACAATGAGCAGTTCTTC. Protein: CASSETSGTYNEQFF.

The genes are TRBV28 and TRBJ1-5; 11 bases line up with TRBD1. The germline V gene has CDR1 MDHEN and CDR2 SYDVKM. The CDR3 has 18 residues. The trim removed 3 bases at V and 0 bases at J, leaving 7 bases unmatched. The CDR3 coding sequence is TGTGCCAGCAGTTTTGGGACAGGGGGGGTTGATAGCAATCAGCCCCAGCATTTT. It translates to CASSFGTGGVDSNQPQHF.

A remark on this clone: Relative to the germline gene, one junction end is altered; a read error may explain this. V usage is TRBV24-1 and J usage is TRBJ1-1, with D tentatively TRBD1 (5 bases). The V gene's germline CDR1 is KGHDR and CDR2 SFDVKD. The CDR3 totals 14 residues. DNA of the CDR3: TGTGCCACCAGGGATTGGGGGATGAACACTGAAGCTTTCTTT. Its translation is CATRDWGMNTEAFF.

The CDR3, as DNA: TGCGCCAGCGACTCCGGGACAGTGTACACCGGGGAGCTGTTTTTT. This translates into CASDSGTVYTGELFF. The genes are TRBV5-1 and TRBJ2-2, with 7 bases that match TRBD1. After removal of 7 bases from V and 3 bases from J, the junction contained 9 bases not matched to a gene. The length of the CDR3 is 15 residues. Germline V gene sequence: CDR1 SGHRS, CDR2 YFSETQ.

The chain joins TRBV4-1 to TRBJ1-3; tentative D call: TRBD1 (5 bases). Germline CDR1 reads MGHRA; CDR2 reads YSYEKL. The CDR3 spans 16 residues. Trimming stripped 3 bases from V and 1 base from J, with 13 bases between. The CDR3 nucleotides read TGCGCCAGCAGCCACAGAGACAGTCTATCTGGAAACACCATATATTTT. Translated, it gives CASSHRDSLSGNTIYF.

The chain links TRBV28 to TRBJ2-5; TRBD1 might be the D (6 bases). Germline CDR1 and CDR2: MDHEN and SYDVKM. This CDR3 has 16 amino acids. The V end lost 3 bases, the J end lost 2 bases, and 16 bases lay between the germline ends. The CDR3 nucleotides are TGTGCCAGCAGTTTCGGGGCCGTAGGGGGACAAGAGACCCAGTACTTC. Protein sequence: CASSFGAVGGQETQYF.

The rearrangement joins TRBV10-3 to TRBJ2-7, with D tentatively TRBD1 (5 bases). Germline assignment: CDR1 ENHRY and CDR2 SYGVKD. CDR3 size: 12 residues. Between the trimmed V and J ends, which lost 10 bases and 2 bases, there was a span of 12 bases. Here the CDR3 reads CATAETAYEQYF. CDR3 DNA: TGTGCCACCGCCGAGACAGCCTACGAGCAGTACTTC.

The rearrangement links TRBV7-3 to TRBJ2-3; D remains ambiguous. Germline loops: CDR1 SGHTA, CDR2 FQGTGA. CDR3 length: 11 amino acids. V gave up 1 base and J gave up 10 bases, with 6 bases separating them. CDR3 DNA sequence: TGTGCCAGCAGCTTAAGTGGACCGCAGTATTTT. This translates into CASSLSGPQYF.

This chain links TRBV6-4 with TRBJ1-2, with D tentatively TRBD1 (6 bases). The CDR3 contains 12 residues. Trimming removed 6 bases at V and 8 bases at J, with 13 bases between. The germline CDR1 and CDR2 sequences are MRHNA and SNTAGT. The CDR3 loop is CASREDRRGYTF. CDR3 DNA sequence: TGTGCCAGCAGAGAAGACAGGCGAGGCTACACCTTC.

The V and J genes are TRBV7-3 and TRBJ1-3; D may be TRBD1 (6 bases). The CDR3 is 14 residues long. V lost 3 bases to trimming and J lost 2 bases, with 8 bases between them. The germline V gene encodes CDR1 SGHTA and CDR2 FQGTGA. The CDR3 nucleotides are TGTGCCAGCAGCTTGACAGGTCCTGGAAACACCATATATTTT. This gives the protein CASSLTGPGNTIYF.

The sample holds one count of this clone. The chain links TRBV2 to TRBJ1-1; D gene uncertain. Germline assignment: CDR1 SNHLY and CDR2 FYNNEI. V lost 6 bases to trimming and J lost 3 bases, with 14 bases between them. The CDR3 has 14 amino acids. CDR3 nucleotide sequence: TGTGCCAGCAGAGTTAGGGTCGTCGACACTGAAGCTTTCTTT. This sequence encodes CASRVRVVDTEAFF.

The chain links TRBV27 to TRBJ2-3; 11 bases align to TRBD2. CDR3 length equals 15 residues. Trimming cost V 6 bases and J 5 bases; bases outside gene matches: 7. Germline CDR1 reads MNHEY; CDR2 reads SMNVEV (reference sequence). CDR3 sequence: CASRPLAGGLDTQYF. CDR3 nucleotides: TGTGCCAGCAGGCCTCTAGCGGGAGGTTTAGATACGCAGTATTTT.

The gene calls are TRBV3-1 (or the pseudogene TRBV3-2) and TRBJ1-5; D ambiguous. Trimming took 2 bases from V and 14 from J, leaving 16 bases between them. The CDR3 spans 13 residues. CDR1 is LGHDT and CDR2 is YNNKEL in the germline V gene (reference sequence). The CDR3 DNA follows: TGTGCCAGCAGCCAAAGACCGTCAGCTCCGGAGCATTTT. Its translation: CASSQRPSAPEHF.